Presented here are 27 T cell receptor beta chains from one specimen sequenced in a study of blood T cell repertoires in COVID-19. Profiling relied on immunoSEQ multiplex PCR, and the TCRdb table lists in-frame clones only, not all of them. The sample has roughly 200,000 clones; roughly 86% are singletons. The specimen was PBMCs or T cells enriched from blood (not recorded which). The receptors here all came from a man aged 40-49 years with acute COVID-19.

CDR3 region: CASSLVVRNEQFF. CDR3 nucleotide sequence: TGTGCCAGCAGCTTAGTCGTGAGGAATGAGCAGTTCTTC. The rearrangement joins TRBV11-2 to TRBJ2-1, with D unresolved. The CDR3 spans 13 residues. Germline V gives CDR1 SGHAT, CDR2 FQNNGV. Between the trimmed V and J ends, which lost 1 base and 7 bases, there was a span of 8 bases.

This sequence joins TRBV13 and TRBJ2-5; TRBD2 is a possible D gene (6 bases). V was trimmed by 6 bases and J by 1 base, leaving 15 bases between them. Germline lookup yields CDR1 PRHDT and CDR2 FYEKMQ (reference sequence). The CDR3 spans 15 residues. This CDR3 is CASSPAERVQETQYF. CDR3 bases: TGTGCCAGCAGTCCCGCCGAGCGGGTCCAAGAGACCCAGTACTTC.

The rearrangement joins TRBV7-2 to TRBJ2-7; TRBD1 aligns across 9 bases. Trimming took 5 bases from V and 5 from J; bases not matched to a gene: 10. The CDR3 has 15 amino acids. Germline V gene lookup returns CDR1 SGHTA and CDR2 FQGNSA. CDR3 DNA sequence: TGTGCCAGCAGCGCCCAGGGACAGGGCGGGGACGAGCAGTACTTC. Translated, it gives CASSAQGQGGDEQYF.

The chain recombines TRBV19 with TRBJ1-6; 9 bases agree with TRBD1. CDR3 length: 14 amino acids. CDR1 LNHDA and CDR2 SQIVND come from the germline V gene (reference sequence). The trim removed 8 bases at V and 9 bases at J, leaving 8 bases unmatched. The CDR3 DNA follows: TGTGCCAGTTCCCCCGGACAGGGGACTTCACCCCTCCACTTT. Protein: CASSPGQGTSPLHF. The whole variable domain, filled in from reference TRBV19 and TRBJ1-6, reads DGGITQSPKYLFRKEGQNVTLSCEQNLNHDAMYWYRQDPGQGLRLIYYSQIVNDFQKGDIAEGYSVSREKKESFPLTVTSAQKNPTAFYLCASSPGQGTSPLHFGNGTRLTVT.

V is TRBV11-1 and J is TRBJ1-1, with D tentatively TRBD1 (6 bases). V dropped 3 bases and J dropped 6 bases, with 14 bases sitting between them. The germline V gene encodes CDR1 SGHAT and CDR2 FQDESV (reference sequence). The CDR3 is made up of 14 amino acids. Here the CDR3 reads CASSFPGTKAEAFF. The CDR3 DNA sequence: TGTGCCAGCAGCTTCCCCGGGACAAAGGCTGAAGCTTTCTTT.

The chain couples TRBV14 to TRBJ2-1, with 10 bases lining up with TRBD2. CDR1 and CDR2 (germline): SGHDN, FVKESK. The length of the CDR3 is 15 residues. V dropped 5 bases and J dropped 4; count of bases not matched to a gene: 5. CDR3 loop: CASSIRLAGYNEQFF. The CDR3 DNA follows: TGTGCCAGCAGCATCCGACTAGCGGGTTACAATGAGCAGTTCTTC.

The chain employs TRBV20-1 and TRBJ1-2, with 7 bases fitting TRBD1. J lost 10 bases, V lost 6 bases, and 8 bases had no gene match. Germline values: CDR1 DFQATT, CDR2 SNEGSKA (reference sequence). The CDR3 is made up of 11 amino acids. In DNA form, the CDR3 reads TGCAGTGCCCGACGAGGGACAGACTACACCTTC. It is translated as CSARRGTDYTF.

The V gene is TRBV29-1, the J gene TRBJ2-7, with a possible D match to TRBD2 (7 bases). V dropped 6 bases and J dropped 4 bases, with 25 bases sitting between them. This CDR3 region has 16 residues. Germline V gives CDR1 SQVTM, CDR2 ANQGSEA. The CDR3 loop reads CSVWGMDSAGEYEQYF. CDR3 coding DNA: TGCAGCGTGTGGGGCATGGACAGTGCGGGGGAATACGAGCAGTACTTC.

Here the CDR3 DNA reads TGTGCCAGCAGTTCAGGGGCCACGAACACTGAAGCTTTCTTT. Translated, it gives CASSSGATNTEAFF. The chain has TRBV27 and TRBJ1-1, with D possibly matching TRBD1 (6 bases). CDR1 MNHEY and CDR2 SMNVEV come from the germline V gene (reference sequence). This CDR3 is built from 14 residues. Between the trimmed V and J ends, which lost 4 bases and 1 base, there was a span of 10 bases.

For this clone: Compared with germline, one end of the junction differs, possibly owing to a read error. The chain couples TRBV28 to TRBJ1-2, with a tentative D call TRBD1 (5 bases). Germline V gives CDR1 MDHEN, CDR2 SYDVKM. This CDR3 has 14 residues. This CDR3 is CASSPSGTNYGYTF. The CDR3 DNA reads TGTGCCAGCAGTCCTTCCGGGACTAATTATGGCTACACCTTC.

The chain couples TRBV4-1 to TRBJ2-7; 10 bases line up with TRBD1. The V gene end was trimmed by 4 bases and the J gene end by 6 bases; junction bases not matched to a gene: 6. The CDR3 has 14 amino acids. Germline values: CDR1 MGHRA, CDR2 YSYEKL. Here the CDR3 reads CASSLPGQGPEQYF. The CDR3 DNA reads TGCGCCAGCAGCCTCCCGGGACAGGGGCCCGAGCAGTACTTC.

This clone was counted only a few times. V usage is TRBV5-1 and J usage is TRBJ2-1; D perhaps matches TRBD2 (5 bases). The CDR3 is 15 amino acids. The V end lost 4 bases, the J end lost 8 bases, and 19 bases lay between the germline ends. Germline loops: CDR1 SGHRS, CDR2 YFSETQ. The CDR3 coding sequence is TGCGCCAGCAGCCCAACCCCACATCGAGGGCATGAGCAGTTCTTC. Amino acids: CASSPTPHRGHEQFF.

The CDR3 DNA follows: TGTGCCAGCAGCCCAAAACAGGGAGTTTCAGATACGCAGTATTTT. Translated, it gives CASSPKQGVSDTQYF. J is TRBJ2-3 and V is TRBV14; TRBD1 is a possible D gene (6 bases). Per the germline V gene, CDR1 is SGHDN and CDR2 is FVKESK. Trimming pared 4 bases from V and 4 bases from J, leaving 15 bases between. The CDR3 loop spans 15 amino acids.

The rearrangement joins TRBV28 to TRBJ1-2, with 7 nucleotides matching TRBD1. This CDR3 is 16 amino acids long. After removal of 3 bases from V and 4 bases from J, the junction contained 11 bases not matched to a gene. Per germline, CDR1 MDHEN and CDR2 SYDVKM. CDR3 amino acids: CASSFRDDRDFYGYTF. CDR3 DNA: TGTGCCAGCAGTTTCCGGGACGACAGGGACTTCTATGGCTACACCTTC.

This chain uses TRBV5-4 with TRBJ2-1; weak D call: TRBD2 (5 bases). Germline V lookup: CDR1 SGHNT, CDR2 YYREEE (reference sequence). The CDR3 loop spans 14 amino acids. With 0 bases removed from V and 7 bases from J, the gap between germline ends came to 11 bases. The CDR3 region has the DNA TGTGCCAGCAGCTTGGACCGGGGTGGTAATGAGCAGTTCTTC. Translated: CASSLDRGGNEQFF.

This chain links TRBV11-3 with TRBJ2-5; 9 bases map to TRBD1. CDR3 length: 15 amino acids. V gave up 5 bases and J gave up 5 bases; unmatched junction bases: 9. The germline V gene encodes CDR1 SGHNT and CDR2 YENEEA. CDR3 loop: CASSAQGARTETQYF. Written as DNA, the CDR3 is TGTGCCAGCAGCGCACAGGGGGCTAGAACGGAGACCCAGTACTTC.

V gene TRBV24-1 combines with J gene TRBJ2-7; possibly TRBD2 for D (6 bases). The CDR3 totals 13 residues. V gave up 3 bases and J gave up 7 bases, with 12 bases separating them. CDR1 and CDR2 (germline): KGHDR, SFDVKD. CDR3 bases: TGTGCCACCAGTGATCCGGGGGTTGGGGAGCAGTACTTC. This encodes CATSDPGVGEQYF.

This clone appeared once. V gene TRBV6-1 combines with J gene TRBJ1-2; TRBD1 agrees at 8 bases. The CDR3 length is 18 residues. Unmatched junction bases numbered 14, after V lost 2 bases and J lost 3 bases. CDR1 MNHNS and CDR2 SASEGT come from the germline V gene. Here the CDR3 reads CASSEYLGTGQSYYGYTF. The CDR3 DNA reads TGTGCCAGCAGTGAATATCTTGGGACAGGACAGTCCTACTATGGCTACACCTTC.

The chain joins TRBV2 to TRBJ1-1; 7 bases map to TRBD1. The CDR3 is 14 amino acids. The V and J ends lost 5 bases and 5 bases, in that order; junction bases with no gene match: 8. The germline gives CDR1 SNHLY, CDR2 FYNNEI. CDR3 sequence: CASSKGASGTEAFF. The CDR3 region has the DNA TGTGCCAGCAGTAAGGGGGCGTCGGGTACTGAAGCTTTCTTT.

V and J are TRBV11-2 and TRBJ2-2; TRBD2 matches at 8 bases. J was trimmed by 3 bases and V by 3 bases; bases with no gene match: 9. Per the germline V gene, CDR1 is SGHAT and CDR2 is FQNNGV. CDR3 length equals 17 residues. CDR3 bases: TGTGCCAGCAGCTTCCGTGTGCGGGAGGAGGACACCGGGGAGCTGTTTTTT. Its translation: CASSFRVREEDTGELFF.

This clone has only one observation. The chain has TRBV27 and TRBJ1-2; tentatively, D is TRBD1 (5 bases). V lost 5 bases and J lost 2, with 18 bases in between. The CDR3 has 16 amino acids. Per germline, CDR1 MNHEY and CDR2 SMNVEV (reference sequence). The CDR3 reads CASSPRSEGPNYGYTF. The CDR3 coding sequence is TGTGCCAGCAGTCCCCGTTCGGAGGGACCAAACTATGGCTACACCTTC.

This clone has just a few counts. The DNA for the CDR3 is TGTGCCAGCAGAAGGGCGGGAACTGGAAACACCATATATTTT. Translation gives CASRRAGTGNTIYF. This chain joins TRBV4-2 and TRBJ1-3, with D hard to call. The CDR3 consists of 14 residues. Germline loops: CDR1 LGHNA, CDR2 YNFKEQ. The ends were cut back, 6 bases at V and 2 bases at J, with 11 bases in the middle.

The chain is built from TRBV7-8 and TRBJ2-7; 7 bases match TRBD1. Losses at the gene ends were 7 bases for V and 3 bases for J; bases not matched to a gene: 6. The CDR3 has 13 residues. Per germline, CDR1 SGHVS and CDR2 FQNEAQ. CDR3 loop: CASTRGFYYEQYF. CDR3 DNA sequence: TGTGCCAGCACCAGGGGGTTCTACTACGAGCAGTACTTC.

This rearrangement joins TRBV6-5 to TRBJ1-2; 8 bases are a match to TRBD1. The V and J ends lost 2 bases and 4 bases, in that order; junction bases with no gene match: 3. Germline CDR1 reads MNHEY; CDR2 reads SVGAGI. CDR3 size: 14 residues. The CDR3 region is CASSYKDRAYGYTF. The CDR3 coding sequence is TGTGCCAGCAGTTACAAGGACAGGGCCTATGGCTACACCTTC.

The chain joins TRBV7-2 to TRBJ2-3; TRBD1 might be the D (5 bases). V lost 5 bases to trimming and J lost 2 bases, with 17 bases between them. Germline V gene sequence: CDR1 SGHTA, CDR2 FQGNSA. The CDR3 has 16 amino acids. As DNA, the CDR3 is TGTGCCAGCAGCCGTGGGGCCGACAAATACACAGATACGCAGTATTTT. It encodes CASSRGADKYTDTQYF.

The rearrangement uses TRBV28 and TRBJ2-3; D gene unclear. The V gene's germline CDR1 is MDHEN and CDR2 SYDVKM. V was trimmed by 2 bases and J by 5 bases, leaving 11 bases between them. This CDR3 region has 14 residues. Written as DNA, the CDR3 is TGTGCCAGCAGTTTAGGAAGTCGGGTAGATACGCAGTATTTT. Translation gives CASSLGSRVDTQYF.

This chain connects TRBV20-1 to TRBJ1-3, with no clear D. CDR1 and CDR2 from the germline V gene are DFQATT and SNEGSKA (reference sequence). The V end was cut by 3 bases, the J end by 0 bases, with 12 bases between. The CDR3 is made up of 15 amino acids. CDR3 sequence reads: CSASSERFSGNTIYF. The CDR3 nucleotides are TGCAGTGCTAGTTCCGAGCGGTTCTCTGGAAACACCATATATTTT.